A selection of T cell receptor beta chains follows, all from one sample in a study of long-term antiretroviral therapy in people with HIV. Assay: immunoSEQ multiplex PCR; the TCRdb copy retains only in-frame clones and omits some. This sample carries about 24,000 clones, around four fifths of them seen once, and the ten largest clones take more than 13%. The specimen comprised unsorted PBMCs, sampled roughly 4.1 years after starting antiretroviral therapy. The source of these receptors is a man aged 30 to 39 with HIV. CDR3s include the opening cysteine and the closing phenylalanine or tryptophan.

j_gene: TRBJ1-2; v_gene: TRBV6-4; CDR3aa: CASSDYGYTF
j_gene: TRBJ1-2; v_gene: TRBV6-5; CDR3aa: CASSYSTGANYGYTF
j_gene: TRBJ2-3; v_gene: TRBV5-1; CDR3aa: CASSRVGGSRTQYF
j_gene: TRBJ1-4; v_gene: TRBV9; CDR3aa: CASSAADGKLFF
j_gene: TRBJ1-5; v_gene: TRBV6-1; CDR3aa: CASSGPDPTGGLYSNQPQHF
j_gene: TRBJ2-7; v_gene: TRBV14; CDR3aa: CASSQASSGISDEQYF
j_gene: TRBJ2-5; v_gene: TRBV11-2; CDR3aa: CASSRGLAGWETQYF
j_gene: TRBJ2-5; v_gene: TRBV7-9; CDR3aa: CASSHPFQETQYF
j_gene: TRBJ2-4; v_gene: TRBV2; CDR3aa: CASSRDRDIAKNIQYF
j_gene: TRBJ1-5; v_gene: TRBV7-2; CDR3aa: CASSRGRRPQHF